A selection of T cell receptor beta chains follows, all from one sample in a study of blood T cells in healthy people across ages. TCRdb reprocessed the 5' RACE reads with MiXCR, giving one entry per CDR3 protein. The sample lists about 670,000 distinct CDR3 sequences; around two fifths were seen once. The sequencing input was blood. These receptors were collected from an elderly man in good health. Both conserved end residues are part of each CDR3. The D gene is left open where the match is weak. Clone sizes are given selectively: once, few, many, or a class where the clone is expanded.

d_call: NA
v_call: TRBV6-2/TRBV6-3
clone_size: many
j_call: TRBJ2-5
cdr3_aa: CASSATGQLETQYF
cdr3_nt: TGTGCCAGCAGTGCGACGGGACAATTGGAGACCCAGTACTTC

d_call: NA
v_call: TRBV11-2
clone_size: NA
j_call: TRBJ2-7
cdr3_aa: CASSLVDVGYEQYF
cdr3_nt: TGTGCCAGCAGCTTAGTTGATGTCGGCTACGAGCAGTACTTC

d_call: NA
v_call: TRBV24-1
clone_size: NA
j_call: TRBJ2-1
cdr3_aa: CASSDRGGNYNEQFF
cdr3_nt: TGTGCCTCCAGTGATAGAGGCGGGAACTACAATGAGCAGTTCTTC

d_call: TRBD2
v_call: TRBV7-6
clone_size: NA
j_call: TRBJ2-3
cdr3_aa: CASSLTTSGRTSTDTQYF
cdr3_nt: TGTGCCAGCAGCCTGACGACTAGCGGGAGAACCAGCACAGATACGCAGTATTTT

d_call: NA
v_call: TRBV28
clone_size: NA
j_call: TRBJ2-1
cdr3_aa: CASKKQGSYNEQFF
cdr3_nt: TGTGCCAGCAAAAAACAGGGTTCCTACAATGAGCAGTTCTTC

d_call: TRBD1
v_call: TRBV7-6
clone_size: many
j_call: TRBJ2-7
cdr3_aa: CASSLATGPTYEQYF
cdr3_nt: TGTGCCAGCAGCTTAGCGACAGGGCCTACCTACGAGCAGTACTTC

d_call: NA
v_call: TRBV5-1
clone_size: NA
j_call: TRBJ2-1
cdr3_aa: CASGTSWRISSYNEQFF
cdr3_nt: TGCGCCAGCGGAACTTCTTGGCGAATAAGCTCCTACAATGAGCAGTTCTTC

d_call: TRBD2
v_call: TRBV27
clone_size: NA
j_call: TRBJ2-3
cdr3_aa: CASTRGRATDTQYF
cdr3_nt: TGTGCTAGCACGCGCGGGAGGGCCACAGATACGCAGTATTTT

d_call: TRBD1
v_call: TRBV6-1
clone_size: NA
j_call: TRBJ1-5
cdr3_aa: CASTRQGAGNQPQHF
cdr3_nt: TGTGCCAGCACAAGACAGGGGGCCGGCAATCAGCCCCAGCATTTT

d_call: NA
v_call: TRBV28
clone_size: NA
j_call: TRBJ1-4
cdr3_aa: CASIGNEKLFF
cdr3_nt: TGTGCCAGCATTGGGAATGAAAAACTGTTTTTT

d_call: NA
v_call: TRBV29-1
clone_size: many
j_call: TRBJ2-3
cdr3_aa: CSAEGGTDTQYF
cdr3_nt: TGCAGCGCGGAAGGGGGTACAGATACGCAGTATTTT

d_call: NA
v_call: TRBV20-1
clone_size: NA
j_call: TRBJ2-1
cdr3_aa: CSARPITSSYNEQFF
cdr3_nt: TGCAGTGCTAGACCTATTACTAGCTCCTACAATGAGCAGTTCTTC

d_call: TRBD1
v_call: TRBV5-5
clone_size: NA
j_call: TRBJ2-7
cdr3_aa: CASSPATGTEQYF
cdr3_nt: TGTGCCAGCAGCCCAGCGACAGGGACCGAGCAGTACTTC

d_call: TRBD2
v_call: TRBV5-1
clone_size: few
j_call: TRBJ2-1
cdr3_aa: CASRPWPELAGQYNEQFF
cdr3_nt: TGCGCCAGCAGGCCCTGGCCGGAATTAGCGGGACAATACAATGAGCAGTTCTTC

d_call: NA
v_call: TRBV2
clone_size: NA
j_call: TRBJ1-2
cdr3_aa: CASGGTANYGYTF
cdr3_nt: TGTGCCAGCGGAGGGACGGCTAACTATGGCTACACCTTC

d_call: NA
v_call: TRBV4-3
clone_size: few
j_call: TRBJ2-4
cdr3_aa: CASSQGLVGGIQYF
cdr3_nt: TGCGCCAGCAGCCAAGGACTAGTTGGGGGCATTCAGTACTTC

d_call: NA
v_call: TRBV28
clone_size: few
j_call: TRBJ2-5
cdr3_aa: CASSLAPAGMGTQYF
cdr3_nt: TGTGCCAGCAGTTTAGCCCCCGCGGGGATGGGGACCCAGTACTTC

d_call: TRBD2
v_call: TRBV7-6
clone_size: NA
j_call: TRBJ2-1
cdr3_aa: CASSFSGGGETQFF
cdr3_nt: TGTGCCAGCAGCTTTTCCGGCGGGGGAGAGACCCAGTTCTTC

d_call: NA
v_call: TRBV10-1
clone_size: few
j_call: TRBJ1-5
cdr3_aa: CASSEGTSPQHF
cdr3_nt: TGCGCCAGCAGTGAGGGGACCAGCCCCCAGCATTTT

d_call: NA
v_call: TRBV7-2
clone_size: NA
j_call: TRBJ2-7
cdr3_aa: CASSRGPQRESQYF
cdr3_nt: TGTGCCAGCAGCCGGGGCCCTCAACGGGAGTCCCAGTACTTC

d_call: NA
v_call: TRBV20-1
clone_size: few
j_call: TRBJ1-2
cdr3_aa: CSASEISQGYGYTF
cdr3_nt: TGCAGTGCTAGCGAAATTTCGCAAGGCTATGGCTACACCTTC

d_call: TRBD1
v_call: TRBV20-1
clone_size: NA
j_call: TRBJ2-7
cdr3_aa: CSARGILPGQGVHNEQYF
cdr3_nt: TGCAGTGCTAGAGGAATCCTTCCTGGACAGGGGGTCCACAATGAGCAGTACTTC

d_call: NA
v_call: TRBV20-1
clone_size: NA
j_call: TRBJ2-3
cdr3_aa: CSARDLTASTDTQYF
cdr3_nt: TGCAGTGCTAGAGATTTGACAGCTAGCACAGATACGCAGTATTTT

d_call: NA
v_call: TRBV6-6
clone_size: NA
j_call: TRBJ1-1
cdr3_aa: CASSYSGGISEAFF
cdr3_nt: TGTGCCAGCAGTTACTCAGGGGGAATCAGTGAAGCTTTCTTT

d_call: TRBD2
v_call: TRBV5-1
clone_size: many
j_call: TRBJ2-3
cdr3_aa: CASSTSGRRDTQYF
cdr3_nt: TGCGCCAGCAGCACTAGCGGGAGAAGGGATACGCAGTATTTT

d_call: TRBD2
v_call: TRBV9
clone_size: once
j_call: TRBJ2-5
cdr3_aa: CASSTLAGTNNEQYF
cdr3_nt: TGTGCCAGCAGCACTCTTGCCGGGACTAACAATGAGCAGTACTTC

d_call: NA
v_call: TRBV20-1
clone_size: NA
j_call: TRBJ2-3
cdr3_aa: CSATLGTQYF
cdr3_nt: TGCAGTGCTACCCTTGGTACGCAGTATTTT

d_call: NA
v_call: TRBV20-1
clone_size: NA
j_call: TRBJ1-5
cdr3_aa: CSARTRDGRNQPQHF
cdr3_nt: TGCAGTGCTAGAACCCGGGACGGCCGCAATCAGCCCCAGCATTTT

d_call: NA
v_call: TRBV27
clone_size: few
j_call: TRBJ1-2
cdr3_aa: CASSPQKYYGYTF
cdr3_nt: TGTGCCAGCAGTCCTCAGAAATACTATGGCTACACCTTC

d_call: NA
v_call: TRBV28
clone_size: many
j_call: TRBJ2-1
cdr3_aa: CASSLQGYSGNEQFF
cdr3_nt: TGTGCCAGCAGTTTACAGGGGTACAGCGGGAATGAGCAGTTCTTC

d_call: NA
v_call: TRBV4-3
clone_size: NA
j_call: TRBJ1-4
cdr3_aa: CASSQILGQLGEKLFF
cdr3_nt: TGCGCCAGCAGCCAGATATTGGGGCAGCTCGGTGAAAAACTGTTTTTT

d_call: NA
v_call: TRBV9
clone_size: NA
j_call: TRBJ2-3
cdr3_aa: CASSVIAGGKDAQYF
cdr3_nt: TGTGCCAGCAGCGTTATAGCAGGAGGGAAAGATGCGCAGTATTTT

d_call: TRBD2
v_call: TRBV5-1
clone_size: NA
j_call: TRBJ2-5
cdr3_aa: CASSLARGGFQETQYF
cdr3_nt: TGCGCCAGCAGCTTGGCTCGGGGGGGCTTCCAAGAGACCCAGTACTTC

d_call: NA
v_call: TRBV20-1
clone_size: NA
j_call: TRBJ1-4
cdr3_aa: CSALQGFGEKLFF
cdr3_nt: TGCAGTGCTCTTCAGGGGTTTGGAGAAAAACTGTTTTTT

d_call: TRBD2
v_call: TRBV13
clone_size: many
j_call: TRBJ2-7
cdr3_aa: CASSPSGGAVEQYF
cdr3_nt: TGTGCCAGCAGCCCCTCGGGGGGGGCGGTTGAGCAGTACTTC

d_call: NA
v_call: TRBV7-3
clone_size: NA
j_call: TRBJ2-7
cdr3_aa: CTSSADRSSYEQYF
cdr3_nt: TGTACCAGCAGCGCGGACAGAAGCTCCTACGAGCAGTACTTC

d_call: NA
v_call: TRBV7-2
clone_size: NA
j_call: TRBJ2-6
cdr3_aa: CASRGRGRSSGANVLTF
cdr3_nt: TGTGCCAGCAGGGGACGCGGCAGGAGCTCTGGGGCCAACGTCCTGACTTTC

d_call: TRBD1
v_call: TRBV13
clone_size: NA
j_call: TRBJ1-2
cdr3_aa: CASSVGQGRTYGYTF
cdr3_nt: TGTGCCAGCAGCGTCGGACAGGGGAGGACCTATGGCTACACCTTC

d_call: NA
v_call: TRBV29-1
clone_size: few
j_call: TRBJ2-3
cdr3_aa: CSVEGGITDTQYF
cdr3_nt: TGCAGCGTTGAGGGGGGTATCACAGATACGCAGTATTTT

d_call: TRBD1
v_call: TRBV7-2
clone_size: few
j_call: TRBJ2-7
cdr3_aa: CASSSPGTGVRSIYEQYF
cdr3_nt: TGTGCCAGCAGCTCGCCCGGGACAGGGGTCCGCTCAATCTACGAGCAGTACTTC

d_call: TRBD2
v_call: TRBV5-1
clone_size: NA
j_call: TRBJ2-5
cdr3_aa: CASSLGGGSGRIGETQYF
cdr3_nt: TGCGCCAGCAGCTTGGGTGGCGGTAGCGGGAGGATTGGAGAGACCCAGTACTTC